These 31 T cell receptor beta chains were sequenced from one sample in a study of cytomegalovirus exposure and HLA in healthy donors (TCRdb year 2017). The method was the immunoSEQ multiplex PCR assay. A mixture of 60 forward primers for TCR Vbeta segments and 13 reverse primers for TCR Jbeta segments was used in the multiplex PCR. The table comes from immuneACCESS by way of TCRdb, which keeps in-frame sequences with V and J called. Part of the clones is missing from these tables; in studies checked, under half for an unresolved V gene and the rest for unknown reasons. The sample contains about 81,000 clones, 90% of them found a single time. The ten largest account for less than 2.5% of the sample. Sequenced: PBMCs. The receptors stem from a man aged 18 to 35 in good health and CMV-seronegative.

This clone appeared a few times. The chain recombines TRBV5-4 with TRBJ1-2, with D perhaps TRBD1 (5 bases). Trimming removed 4 bases from V and 4 bases from J, with 20 bases in between. Germline V gives CDR1 SGHNT, CDR2 YYREEE (reference sequence). This CDR3 has 16 amino acids. CDR3 sequence (DNA): TGTGCCAGCAGCAGCTTATCCAGGGCTACTGCCTATGGCTACACCTTC. It translates to CASSSLSRATAYGYTF.

This sequence joins TRBV14 and TRBJ2-1; TRBD2 matches 10 bases. The germline gives CDR1 SGHDN, CDR2 FVKESK. The CDR3 is 16 residues long. The trim removed 3 bases at V and 2 bases at J, leaving 4 bases unmatched. The CDR3 sequence: CASSHVGLAPYNEQFF. CDR3 sequence (DNA): TGTGCCAGCAGCCATGTGGGACTAGCGCCCTACAATGAGCAGTTCTTC.

The chain links TRBV30 to TRBJ2-1; D is perhaps TRBD2 (6 bases). Between the trimmed V and J ends, which lost 0 bases and 6 bases, there was a span of 15 bases. CDR3 length equals 15 residues. Per the germline V gene, CDR1 is GTSNPN and CDR2 is SVGIG (reference sequence). The CDR3 sequence: CAWSVRGTWANEQFF. Written as DNA, the CDR3 is TGTGCCTGGAGTGTACGGGGGACTTGGGCCAATGAGCAGTTCTTC.

CDR3 region: CAWTGAGHPYEQYF. CDR3 coding DNA: TGTGCCTGGACCGGAGCAGGGCACCCCTACGAGCAGTACTTC. The J gene is TRBJ2-7, the V gene TRBV30; possible D gene TRBD1, 5 bases. The ends were cut back, 4 bases at V and 2 bases at J, with 15 bases in the middle. The CDR3 is made up of 14 amino acids. Germline V CDR1 and CDR2: GTSNPN, SVGIG (reference sequence).

CDR3 bases: TGTGCCAGCAGCTTAGGCCCTCCCCCGGGACAGGGTCTCAGCGAGCAGTACTTC. Translating it yields CASSLGPPPGQGLSEQYF. V and J are TRBV7-6 and TRBJ2-7; 9 nucleotides match TRBD1. V was clipped by 1 base and J by 6 bases; unmatched bases: 16. The CDR3 is 18 residues long. Per the germline V gene, CDR1 is SGHVS and CDR2 is FNYEAQ.

The gene calls are TRBV21-1 and TRBJ2-5; whether TRBD2, the table's D call, matches the DNA was not checked. TRBV21-1 is tagged as a pseudogene. The CDR3 totals 12 residues. The DNA of the CDR3 is TGTGCCAGCAGCAATAGGCAGCGGGAGCAGTACTTC. Amino acid sequence: CASSNRQREQYF.

This CDR3 reads CASSLVQGAPQYF. The CDR3 nucleotides are TGTGCCAGCAGCTTAGTACAGGGGGCGCCCCAGTACTTC. V usage is TRBV13 and J usage is TRBJ2-5; 9 positions agree with TRBD1. Germline CDR1 reads PRHDT; CDR2 reads FYEKMQ (reference sequence). The CDR3 spans 13 residues. V lost 1 base, J lost 9 bases, and 3 bases stayed unmatched.

The genes are TRBV7-6 and TRBJ2-5; 11 bases are shared with TRBD2. Germline CDR1 reads SGHVS; CDR2 reads FNYEAQ. V shed 6 bases, J shed 2 bases, and the junction held 5 bases outside the gene matches. The CDR3 has 15 residues. The CDR3 is CASRLTSGGQETQYF. CDR3 nucleotide sequence: TGTGCCAGCAGATTAACTAGCGGGGGACAAGAGACCCAGTACTTC. Supplemented by reference TRBV7-6 and TRBJ2-5, the full variable domain reads GAGVSQSPRYKVTKRGQDVALRCDPISGHVSLYWYRQALGQGPEFLTYFNYEAQQDKSGLPNDRFSAERPEGSISTLTIQRTEQRDSAMYRCASRLTSGGQETQYFGPGTRLLVL.

The chain uses TRBV5-1 and TRBJ2-3, with 8 bases fitting TRBD2. Looked up from germline, CDR1 is SGHRS and CDR2 is YFSETQ. The CDR3 spans 15 residues. Trimming removed 4 bases from V and 2 bases from J; junction bases left unmatched: 6. The CDR3 sequence is CASSDSGRITDTQYF. The CDR3 region has the DNA TGCGCCAGCAGCGACAGCGGGAGAATCACAGATACGCAGTATTTT.

The J gene is TRBJ2-1, the V gene TRBV5-1, with TRBD2 matching over 11 bases. The V segment lost 4 bases and the J segment 2 bases; nucleotides outside the gene matches: 14. The CDR3 loop spans 19 amino acids. Germline CDR1 reads SGHRS; CDR2 reads YFSETQ. The CDR3 loop reads CASSPATSGIDLAYNEQFF. The CDR3 DNA reads as TGCGCCAGCAGCCCTGCGACTAGCGGGATAGATCTCGCCTACAATGAGCAGTTCTTC.

The rearrangement links TRBV27 to TRBJ1-2, with TRBD1 matching 8 bases. V trimming: 5 bases; J trimming: 3 bases; junction bases outside the gene matches: 11. The CDR3 length is 16 residues. Germline CDR1 is MNHEY and CDR2 is SMNVEV (reference sequence). The DNA of the CDR3 is TGTGCCAGCAGTGCCCGACAGGGGAGGGCCCACTATGGCTACACCTTC. Amino acids: CASSARQGRAHYGYTF.

J is TRBJ2-5 and V is TRBV5-1; D is perhaps TRBD2 (5 bases). From germline, CDR1 is SGHRS and CDR2 YFSETQ. V shed 3 bases and J shed 5 bases, with 14 bases lying between them. The CDR3 spans 14 residues. The CDR3 DNA follows: TGCGCCAGCAGCTCGGGATTACCCTTGGAGACCCAGTACTTC. Protein: CASSSGLPLETQYF.

The gene calls are TRBV30 and TRBJ2-1, with 10 bases that match TRBD2. With 4 bases clipped from V and 4 bases from J, the junction kept 7 bases outside the gene matches. Germline V lookup: CDR1 GTSNPN, CDR2 SVGIG (reference sequence). The CDR3 runs to 15 residues. The CDR3: CAWTPLAGYYNEQFF. The CDR3 DNA is TGTGCCTGGACCCCACTAGCGGGGTATTACAATGAGCAGTTCTTC.

This chain links TRBV7-9 with TRBJ2-7, with TRBD1 matching 9 bases. The germline V gene has CDR1 SEHNR and CDR2 FQNEAQ (reference sequence). V was pared by 3 bases and J by 5 bases, with 5 bases of the junction left unmatched. There are 14 residues in the CDR3. The chain's CDR3 is CASSFPGTGNEQYF. The CDR3 DNA follows: TGTGCCAGCAGCTTCCCCGGGACAGGGAACGAGCAGTACTTC.

The V call is TRBV14, the J call TRBJ2-3; D remains ambiguous. V lost 3 bases and J lost 1, with 5 bases in between. The CDR3 is 13 residues long. Germline V gives CDR1 SGHDN, CDR2 FVKESK. CDR3 in DNA: TGTGCCAGCAGCCACCTAGGCACAGATACGCAGTATTTT. Its translation: CASSHLGTDTQYF. Combining the CDR3 with reference TRBV14 and TRBJ2-3 gives the whole variable domain EAGVTQFPSHSVIEKGQTVTLRCDPISGHDNLYWYRRVMGKEIKFLLHFVKESKQDESGMPNNRFLAERTGGTYSTLKVQPAELEDSGVYFCASSHLGTDTQYFGPGTRLTVL.

The chain has TRBV4-3 and TRBJ2-7; a weak D match, TRBD2 (6 bases). V gave up 0 bases and J gave up 0 bases, with 6 bases separating them. Germline loops: CDR1 LGHNA, CDR2 YSLEER. CDR3 size: 14 residues. CDR3 protein: CASSQEGGSYEQYF. The CDR3 DNA sequence: TGCGCCAGCAGCCAAGAGGGGGGCTCCTACGAGCAGTACTTC.

This chain links TRBV15 with TRBJ2-1; 13 nucleotides agree with TRBD2. V lost 7 bases, J lost 7 bases, and 19 bases stayed unmatched. CDR1 and CDR2 from the germline V gene are LNHNV and YYDKDF (reference sequence). The CDR3 length is 19 residues. CDR3 sequence (DNA): TGTGCCACCACCAAAACCACCGGACTAGCGGGAGCAATTTCGAATGAGCAGTTCTTC. This sequence encodes CATTKTTGLAGAISNEQFF.

The chain combines TRBV7-2 with TRBJ2-1, with D perhaps matching TRBD2 (5 bases). Deletions cut 5 bases from V and 6 bases from J, with 14 bases between. The germline V gene has CDR1 SGHTA and CDR2 FQGNSA. The CDR3 is made up of 14 amino acids. The DNA of the CDR3 is TGTGCCAGCAGCAAGGACTCCCGCCTCAATGAGCAGTTCTTC. Its translation is CASSKDSRLNEQFF.

The chain uses TRBV7-9 and TRBJ1-4; 10 bases are a match to TRBD1. The V and J ends lost 4 bases and 0 bases, in that order; junction bases with no gene match: 5. This CDR3 has 17 residues. Germline V gene sequence: CDR1 SEHNR, CDR2 FQNEAQ (reference sequence). CDR3 residues: CASSSRDRGTTNEKLFF. In DNA, the CDR3 is TGTGCCAGCAGCTCGCGGGACAGGGGAACAACTAATGAAAAACTGTTTTTT. Full variable domain (rest looked up from reference TRBV7-9 and TRBJ1-4): DTGVSQNPRHKITKRGQNVTFRCDPISEHNRLYWYRQTLGQGPEFLTYFQNEAQLEKSRLLSDRFSAERPKGSFSTLEIQRTEQGDSAMYLCASSSRDRGTTNEKLFFGSGTQLSVL.

The chain carries TRBV18 and TRBJ1-5; the D gene is possibly TRBD1 (5 bases). Germline CDR1 is KGHSH and CDR2 is LQKENI. Between the trimmed V and J ends, which lost 5 bases and 7 bases, there was a span of 18 bases. The CDR3 spans 15 residues. CDR3 amino acids: CASSATGAGRQPQHF. As DNA, the CDR3 is TGTGCCAGCTCAGCCACTGGGGCAGGGCGACAGCCCCAGCATTTT.

For this clone: The sample contains more than one DNA sequence encoding this CDR3. The chain employs TRBV5-4 and TRBJ2-3; no reliable D call. The CDR3 runs 12 residues. Germline-derived CDR1 and CDR2 are SGHNT and YYREEE (reference sequence). V dropped 0 bases and J dropped 6 bases, with 5 bases sitting between them. Here the CDR3 DNA reads TGTGCCAGCAGCTTGGCAGCGGATACGCAGTATTTT. Amino acids: CASSLAADTQYF.

This clone has only one observation. V and J are TRBV11-2 and TRBJ2-7, with 7 bases fitting TRBD1. CDR3 size: 14 residues. V gave up 6 bases and J gave up 7 bases; unmatched junction bases: 12. Per the germline V gene, CDR1 is SGHAT and CDR2 is FQNNGV. CDR3 sequence reads: CASSRQGPSGEQYF. For the CDR3, the DNA is TGTGCCAGCAGTAGACAGGGTCCTTCCGGGGAGCAGTACTTC.

The J gene is TRBJ1-6, the V gene TRBV4-3; TRBD1 agrees at 10 bases. The CDR3 covers 16 residues. In germline, CDR1 is LGHNA, CDR2 YSLEER. With 0 bases clipped from V and 9 bases from J, the junction kept 5 bases outside the gene matches. The CDR3 bases are TGCGCCAGCAGCCAAGATGGGGGGACAGGGGCTTCACCCCTCCACTTT. Its translation: CASSQDGGTGASPLHF.

This clone turned up a few times. This sequence joins TRBV2 and TRBJ2-7; 7 bases fit TRBD1. This CDR3 region has 16 residues. Germline V gives CDR1 SNHLY, CDR2 FYNNEI. J gave up 2 bases and V 6 bases, and 13 bases lay outside the gene matches. The CDR3 DNA sequence: TGTGCCAGCAGGTTCAGTCCACAGGGGAATCCCTACGAGCAGTACTTC. Protein product: CASRFSPQGNPYEQYF. Variable domain in full (rest from reference TRBV2 and TRBJ2-7): EPEVTQTPSHQVTQMGQEVILRCVPISNHLYFYWYRQILGQKVEFLVSFYNNEISEKSEIFDDQFSVERPDGSNFTLKIRSTKLEDSAMYFCASRFSPQGNPYEQYFGPGTRLTVT.

This chain's CDR3 is CASSYSGYGYTF. In DNA form, the CDR3 reads TGTGCCAGCAGTTACAGCGGCTATGGCTACACCTTC. The chain is built from TRBV6-5 and TRBJ1-2; D unclear. Between the trimmed V and J ends, which lost 2 bases and 4 bases, there was a span of 5 bases. This CDR3 spans 12 amino acids. Per the germline V gene, CDR1 is MNHEY and CDR2 is SVGAGI.

V and J are TRBV9 and TRBJ2-1; 7 bases line up with TRBD1. This CDR3 has 17 amino acids. Germline V gene data show CDR1 as SGDLS and CDR2 as YYNGEE. After removal of 4 bases from V and 4 bases from J, the junction contained 14 bases not matched to a gene. CDR3 sequence reads: CASSSPEGAMAYNEQFF. CDR3 in DNA: TGTGCCAGCAGCTCCCCAGAGGGGGCTATGGCATACAATGAGCAGTTCTTC.

The chain uses TRBV7-2 and TRBJ2-1; 11 bases agree with TRBD2. In germline, CDR1 is SGHTA, CDR2 FQGNSA. V lost 5 bases and J lost 0; bases outside the gene matches: 12. The CDR3 covers 19 residues. In DNA form, the CDR3 reads TGTGCCAGCAGCCGGGTCGGGACTAGCGGAATTAGCTCCTACAATGAGCAGTTCTTC. It codes for CASSRVGTSGISSYNEQFF.

The V call is TRBV7-8, the J call TRBJ1-3; perhaps TRBD1 as D (6 bases). The germline gives CDR1 SGHVS, CDR2 FQNEAQ. The CDR3 runs to 15 residues. V was trimmed by 4 bases and J by 1 base, leaving 11 bases between them. In DNA form, the CDR3 reads TGTGCCAGCAGCTCGACAGGAATATCTGGAAACACCATATATTTT. This sequence encodes CASSSTGISGNTIYF.

The rearrangement joins TRBV6-1 to TRBJ2-7; TRBD2 might be the D (6 bases). This CDR3 contains 15 residues. Germline V gene sequence: CDR1 MNHNS, CDR2 SASEGT. The V end lost 8 bases, the J end lost 0 bases, and 17 bases lay between the germline ends. CDR3 protein: CASESGVFGSYEQYF. The DNA for the CDR3 is TGTGCCAGCGAGTCGGGGGTCTTCGGCTCCTACGAGCAGTACTTC.

The J gene is TRBJ2-7, the V gene TRBV4-1; TRBD2 matches 8 bases. The ends lost 4 bases at V and 2 bases at J; junction bases unmatched: 7. The CDR3 spans 15 residues. Germline V gene lookup returns CDR1 MGHRA and CDR2 YSYEKL. This CDR3 is CASSLERESAYEQYF. The CDR3 DNA reads TGCGCCAGCAGCCTAGAGCGGGAGTCGGCCTACGAGCAGTACTTC.

This chain links TRBV7-8 with TRBJ2-1; TRBD2 agrees at 8 bases. CDR3 length equals 14 residues. Germline-derived CDR1 and CDR2 are SGHVS and FQNEAQ. V lost 3 bases to trimming and J lost 10 bases; unmatched junction nucleotides: 8. CDR3 coding DNA: TGTGCCAGCAGCTTGGCCGGGCTAGCGGGCGAGCAGTTCTTC. Translating it yields CASSLAGLAGEQFF. Complete variable domain (other parts from reference TRBV7-8 and TRBJ2-1): GAGVSQSPRYKVAKRGQDVALRCDPISGHVSLFWYQQALGQGPEFLTYFQNEAQLDKSGLPSDRFFAERPEGSVSTLKIQRTQQEDSAVYLCASSLAGLAGEQFFGPGTRLTVL.